This TCR beta chain is drawn from a study of follicular helper T cells after annual influenza vaccination. Broader study findings: Each annual vaccination recalled recurring oligoclonal ICOS+CD38+ cTfh clonotypes.

The CDR3 covers 15 residues. CDR1 is LGHNA, CDR2 YSLEER, per germline. Trimming cost V 1 base and J 6 bases; bases outside gene matches: 6. Time point noted: 2015-2016 season, 7 days after influenza vaccination. As concerns this clone: The antigen is undetermined.

Measured with immunoSEQ multiplex PCR; TCRdb has only the in-frame clones, and not every one. The data hold over 8,000 clones, with 83% observed a single time. The input for sequencing was CXCR5- memory CD4+ T cells sorted from blood, taken 7 days after influenza vaccination. This TCR was recovered from an adult who received the influenza vaccine. The chain couples TRBV4-3 to TRBJ2-7, with 10 bases that match TRBD2. Written as DNA, the CDR3 is TGCGCCAGCAGCCAAGGGACTAGCGGACCCAGCGAGCAGTACTTC. It translates to CASSQGTSGPSEQYF.